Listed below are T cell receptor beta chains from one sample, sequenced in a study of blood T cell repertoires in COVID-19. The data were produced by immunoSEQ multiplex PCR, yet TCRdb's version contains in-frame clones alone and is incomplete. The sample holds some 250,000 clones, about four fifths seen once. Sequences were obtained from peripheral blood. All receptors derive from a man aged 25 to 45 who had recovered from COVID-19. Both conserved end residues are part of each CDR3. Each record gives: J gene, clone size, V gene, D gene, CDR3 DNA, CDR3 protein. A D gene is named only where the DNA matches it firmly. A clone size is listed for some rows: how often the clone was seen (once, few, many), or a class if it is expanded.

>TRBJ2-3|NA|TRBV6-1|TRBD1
TGTGCCAGCAGTGAAGGGGGACAGGGGGGTGATACGCAGTATTTT
CASSEGGQGGDTQYF
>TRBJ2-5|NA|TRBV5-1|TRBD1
TGCGCCAGCAGACAGGGGAAAGAGACCCAGTACTTC
CASRQGKETQYF
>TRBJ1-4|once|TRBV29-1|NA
TGCAGCGTTTTTTATCAAAAACTGTTTTTT
CSVFYQKLFF
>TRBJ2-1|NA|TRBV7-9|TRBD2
TGTGCCAGCAGCCTTCCTAGCGGGACCGAATACAATGAGCAGTTCTTC
CASSLPSGTEYNEQFF
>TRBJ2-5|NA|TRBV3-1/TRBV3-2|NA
TGTGCCAGCAGCCAAGGGCCAGGGTACCAAGAGACCCAGTACTTC
CASSQGPGYQETQYF
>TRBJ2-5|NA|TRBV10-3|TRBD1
TGTGCCATCAGTGACCCAGGGGGACAAGAGACCCAGTACTTC
CAISDPGGQETQYF
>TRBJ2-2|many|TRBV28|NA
TGTGCCAGCACCACGACAGCCACGAACACCGGGGAGCTGTTTTTT
CASTTTATNTGELFF
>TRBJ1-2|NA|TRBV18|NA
TGTGCCAGCTCACCACAGGGGAGGAACTATGGCTACACCTTC
CASSPQGRNYGYTF
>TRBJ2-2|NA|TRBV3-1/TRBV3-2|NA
TGTGCCAGCAGCCAAGGGGCCTCGAACACCGGGGAGCTGTTTTTT
CASSQGASNTGELFF
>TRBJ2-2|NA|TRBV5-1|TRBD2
TGCGCCAGCAGCTTTAGCGGGGGGTTGACCGGGGAGCTGTTTTTT
CASSFSGGLTGELFF
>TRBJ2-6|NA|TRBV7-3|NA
TGTGCCAGCAGAGCTACAGGTGCAACCTCTGGGGCCAACGTCCTGACTTTC
CASRATGATSGANVLTF
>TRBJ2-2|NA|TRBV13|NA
TGTGCCAGCAGAAGATTGGGGGAGGCCGGGGAGCTGTTTTTT
CASRRLGEAGELFF
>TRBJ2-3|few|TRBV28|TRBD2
TGTGCCAGCACCTTGGGGGGGGAGACAGATACGCAGTATTTT
CASTLGGETDTQYF
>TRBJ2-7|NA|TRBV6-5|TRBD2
TGTGCCACCGGGGGGACCGTTTCCTACGAGCAGTACTTC
CATGGTVSYEQYF
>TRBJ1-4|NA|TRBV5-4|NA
TGTGCCAGCAGCTTGGCGGCAGGGTCTAATGAAAAACTGTTTTTT
CASSLAAGSNEKLFF
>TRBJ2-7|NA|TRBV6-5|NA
TGTGCCAGCAGTAGCGCTTACGAGCAGTACTTC
CASSSAYEQYF
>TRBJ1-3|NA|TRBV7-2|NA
TGTGCCAGCAGCGCACAGGGAAACACCATATATTTT
CASSAQGNTIYF
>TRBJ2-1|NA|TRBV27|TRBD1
TGTGCCAGCACTGTTTGGCAGGGGGCCCATGAGCAGTTCTTC
CASTVWQGAHEQFF
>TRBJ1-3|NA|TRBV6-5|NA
TGTGCCAGCGAGGGGACATACTCTGGAAACACCATATATTTT
CASEGTYSGNTIYF
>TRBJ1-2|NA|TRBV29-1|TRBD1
TGCAGCGTTGAAGCGGCAGGGGGCGCGTTCTATGGCTACACCTTC
CSVEAAGGAFYGYTF
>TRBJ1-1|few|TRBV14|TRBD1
TGTGCCAGCAGCTACAGGGGAAGCGCTGAAGCTTTCTTT
CASSYRGSAEAFF
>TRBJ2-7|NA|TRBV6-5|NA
TGTGCCAGCAGTTACAACGGAGCGCGCGGTGGGGAGCAGTACTTC
CASSYNGARGGEQYF
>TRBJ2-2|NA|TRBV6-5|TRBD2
TGTGCCAGCAGTCCAAGGACTAGCGGCACCGGGGAGCTGTTTTTT
CASSPRTSGTGELFF
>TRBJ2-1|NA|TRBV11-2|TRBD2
TGTGCCAGCAGCTTGGGCGGGGGACCCTACAATGAGCAGTTCTTC
CASSLGGGPYNEQFF
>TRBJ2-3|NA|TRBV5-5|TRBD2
TGTGCCAGCAGGCGCGGGGGGGCGGAGGGCACAGATACGCAGTATTTT
CASRRGGAEGTDTQYF
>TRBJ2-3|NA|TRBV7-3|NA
TGTGCCAGCAGCTTATGGTACAGTTCCCGCACAGATACGCAGTATTTT
CASSLWYSSRTDTQYF
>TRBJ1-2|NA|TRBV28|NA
TGTGCCAGCACTAATCCGACCCGGGGGGGCTACACCTTC
CASTNPTRGGYTF
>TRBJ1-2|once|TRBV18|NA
TGTGCCAGCTCCGCAGAGGGAACTAACTATGGCTACACCTTC
CASSAEGTNYGYTF
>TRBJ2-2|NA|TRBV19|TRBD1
TGTGCCAGTAGTACGACCCACAGGGGTTGGACCGGGGAGCTGTTTTTT
CASSTTHRGWTGELFF
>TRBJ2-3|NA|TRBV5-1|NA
TGCGCCAGCAGCTTGACAGGGTCGACAGATACGCAGTATTTT
CASSLTGSTDTQYF
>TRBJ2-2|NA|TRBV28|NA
TGTGCCAGCACTTCCCGACCCTTTGCTAGCGTCCTAAACCCTAACACCGGGGAGCTGTTTTTT
CASTSRPFASVLNPNTGELFF
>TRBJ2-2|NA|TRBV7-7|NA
TGTGCCAGCAGCCTACAGGGGGGGGCTGGCGGGGAGCTGTTTTTT
CASSLQGGAGGELFF
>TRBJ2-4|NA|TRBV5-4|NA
TGTGCCAGCAGCTCTCAGGGGACCAAAAACATTCAGTACTTC
CASSSQGTKNIQYF
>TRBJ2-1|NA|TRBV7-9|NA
TGTGCCAGCAGCCCCGGACAGACCTCCTACAATGAGCAGTTCTTC
CASSPGQTSYNEQFF
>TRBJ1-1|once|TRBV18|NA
TGTGCCAGCTCACCACCATACCTCAGAAACACTGAAGCTTTCTTT
CASSPPYLRNTEAFF
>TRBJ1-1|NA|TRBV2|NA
TGTGCCAGCAGGGGAGTTCCGAACACTGAAGCTTTCTTT
CASRGVPNTEAFF
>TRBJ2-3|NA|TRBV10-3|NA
TGTGCCATCAGTGAGCCCGGGACAGATACGCAGTATTTT
CAISEPGTDTQYF
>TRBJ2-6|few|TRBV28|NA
TGTGCCAGCAGAGAGGGGGTCTCTGGGGCCAACGTCCTGACTTTC
CASREGVSGANVLTF
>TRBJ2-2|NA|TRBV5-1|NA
TGCGCCAGCGGGTCAGGACAGCCCCGGGGCGGGGAGCTGTTTTTT
CASGSGQPRGGELFF
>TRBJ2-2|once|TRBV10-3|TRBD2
TGTGCCATCAGTGTTGCTAGCGGGGGGCCGATGACCGGGGAGCTGTTTTTT
CAISVASGGPMTGELFF
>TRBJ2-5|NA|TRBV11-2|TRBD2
TGTGCCAGCAGCCGTACCGGGACTAGCGGGGGGGCCTTGGAGACCCAGTACTTC
CASSRTGTSGGALETQYF
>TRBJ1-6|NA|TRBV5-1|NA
TGCGCCAGCAGCTTAGAGTACCTTAATTCACCCCTCCACTTT
CASSLEYLNSPLHF
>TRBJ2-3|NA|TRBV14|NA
TGTGCCAGCAGCCAAGAGCGGGTAGCTACGCAGTATTTT
CASSQERVATQYF
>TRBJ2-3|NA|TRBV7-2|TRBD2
TGTGCCAGCAGCCGCGGGACTAGCGGGGATACGCAGTATTTT
CASSRGTSGDTQYF
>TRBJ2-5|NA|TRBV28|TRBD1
TGTGCCAGCAGTCCTATATCGGGACAGGGTGGGGAAGAGACCCAGTACTTC
CASSPISGQGGEETQYF
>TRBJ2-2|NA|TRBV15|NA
TGTGCCACCAGCAGGATGGCGGGCGAGCCCGGGGAGCTGTTTTTT
CATSRMAGEPGELFF
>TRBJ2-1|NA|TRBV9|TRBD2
TGTGCCAGCAGCGTAGGCGGGGGGACCGGTGAGCAGTTCTTC
CASSVGGGTGEQFF
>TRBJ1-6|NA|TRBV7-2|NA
TGTGCCAGCAGCCTCAAGCCCGGACAAAGCTCCTATAATTCACCCCTCCACTTT
CASSLKPGQSSYNSPLHF
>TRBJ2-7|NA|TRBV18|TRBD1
TGTGCCAGCTCACTGACAGGGGGCGTTGGGTCCTACGAGCAGTACTTC
CASSLTGGVGSYEQYF
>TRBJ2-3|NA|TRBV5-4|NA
TGTGCCAGCAGGGCGGGGACCACCACAGATACGCAGTATTTT
CASRAGTTTDTQYF
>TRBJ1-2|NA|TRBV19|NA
TGTGCCAGTACAGGGCTAAGTGGCTACACCTTC
CASTGLSGYTF
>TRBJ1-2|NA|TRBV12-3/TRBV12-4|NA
TGTGCCAGCAGTTCGGGTGGCTACACCTTC
CASSSGGYTF
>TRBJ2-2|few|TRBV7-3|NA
TGTGCCAGCAGCTTACTAGGAGAGAACACCGGGGAGCTGTTTTTT
CASSLLGENTGELFF
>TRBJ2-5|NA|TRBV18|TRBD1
TGTGCCAGCTCACCGGGGACAGGGGAGACCCAGTACTTC
CASSPGTGETQYF
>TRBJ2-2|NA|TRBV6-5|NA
TGTGCCAGCACCGGGGTCACCGGGGAGCTGTTTTTT
CASTGVTGELFF